This entry features one T cell receptor (beta chain) sequence. This receptor's antigen is unknown. No base qualities exist here, and no much larger clone lies one base off it. The germline V gene sets CDR1 to MNHEY and CDR2 to SVGEGT. Including cysteine and phenylalanine, the CDR3 has 13 amino acids. The DNA shown is the 39-base CDR3, in frame from base 1. For this chain, trimming is 10 bases at the V end and 4 bases at the J end, and the number of junction bases without a gene match is 9. This record belongs to a study of response to subunit inactivated influenza vaccine (dated by TCRdb to between 2017 and 2018). Broadly, across the study: Deep quantitative profiling of the T cell receptor repertoire was used in the study to follow responses to a trivalent subunit inactivated influenza vaccine. General study outcomes and caveats: The authors suggested that each seasonal influenza vaccination may recruit only a limited number of new T cells.

Library construction relied on RT-PCR. The sequencing machine was an Illumina HiSeq 2500. In-frame beta chains were kept once TCRdb had trimmed the public reads at Q25 with fastp and called clones with MiXCR. Identical CDR3 protein sequences are pooled into one entry, listed with their most common genes and DNA. Recorded for this sample are 600,000 to 700,000 distinct CDR3 sequences; 14% of them occurred a single time. The ten largest clones add up to around 7.6% of the sample. The source was PBMCs from blood, collected around 15 days before vaccination. This receptor was obtained from a man aged 45-65 years who received an inactivated influenza vaccine. Donor details come from another sample of the same person, matched by shared clones. The chain is made from TRBV6-2 or TRBV6-3 and TRBJ2-5, with 7 bases aligning to TRBD2. The CDR3 has the sequence CAITRGRGETQYF. The sequenced DNA is TGTGCCATCACCCGCGGGAGAGGAGAGACCCAGTACTTC.